The 26 T cell receptor beta chains listed next were all sequenced from one sample in a study of low-dose radiotherapy and immunotherapy resistance in tumors (dated by TCRdb to the early 2020s). The time point label on this specimen signifies: before trial treatment. The sequencing machine was an Illumina MiniSeq. To make first-strand cDNA, Superscript III was used along with a set of TRAV- and TRBV-specific primers so that both the TCRalpha and TCRbeta chains were covered. TCRs were amplified for approximately 20 PCR cycles with Phusion, using a constant-region primer paired with the adapter attached to the V primers. Starting from the raw public reads, TCRdb applied fastp trimming at Q25, assembled clones with MiXCR and retained in-frame beta chains. Records with the same CDR3 protein are collapsed into one entry carrying the most frequent genes and DNA. The sample contains 85,000 to 95,000 distinct CDR3 sequences, around 9.2% of them found a single time. The ten top clones hold under 1.1% of the sample.

The material was PBMCs, obtained before treatment. The source of these receptors is a male donor with prostate cancer.

This clonotype was recorded at least ten times. The gene calls are TRBV5-1 and TRBJ2-1; 9 bases fit TRBD2. The germline V gene encodes CDR1 SGHRS and CDR2 YFSETQ. CDR3 size: 15 residues. J lost 7 bases, V lost 4 bases, and 9 bases had no gene match. The chain's CDR3 is CASSRALAGYNEQFF. CDR3 in DNA: TGCGCCAGCAGCCGAGCGCTAGCGGGATATAATGAGCAGTTCTTC.

This clonotype was picked up many times. The gene calls are TRBV28 and TRBJ2-4; 9 bases align to TRBD1. V was clipped by 3 bases and J by 2 bases; unmatched bases: 8. CDR3 length: 17 amino acids. Germline CDR1 MDHEN, CDR2 SYDVKM. The CDR3 nucleotides are TGTGCCAGCAGTTTGGGAACAGGGGGCAACACCAAAAACATTCAGTACTTC. This codes for CASSLGTGGNTKNIQYF.

This clonotype was detected many times. The chain carries TRBV5-1 and TRBJ2-1; TRBD2 matches at 11 bases. The CDR3 is 16 amino acids. Germline-derived CDR1 and CDR2 are SGHRS and YFSETQ. The V segment lost 5 bases and the J segment 0 bases; nucleotides outside the gene matches: 4. The chain's CDR3 is CASRYGTSGSYNEQFF. The CDR3, as DNA: TGCGCCAGCAGATATGGGACTAGCGGCTCCTACAATGAGCAGTTCTTC.

This clonotype was seen many times. The chain joins TRBV12-3 or TRBV12-4 to TRBJ2-1, with 11 bases aligning to TRBD1. V was clipped by 7 bases and J by 2 bases; unmatched bases: 1. This CDR3 has 14 residues. DNA of the CDR3: TGTGCCAGCACGGGACAGGGGGCCTACAATGAGCAGTTCTTC. Its translation: CASTGQGAYNEQFF.

This clonotype has a count of ten or more. This chain uses TRBV6-6 with TRBJ2-7, with no clear D. The length of the CDR3 is 13 residues. V was clipped by 0 bases and J by 4 bases, with 7 bases between them. Germline-derived CDR1 and CDR2 are MNHNY and SVGAGI (reference sequence). The CDR3 spells CASSYSRGYEQYF. The CDR3 DNA is TGTGCCAGCAGTTACTCGAGAGGTTACGAGCAGTACTTC.

This clonotype was observed many times. The rearrangement uses TRBV7-9 and TRBJ1-4; D remains ambiguous. Trimming stripped 2 bases from V and 8 bases from J, with 15 bases between. This CDR3 has 15 residues. Germline V gene sequence: CDR1 SEHNR, CDR2 FQNEAQ (reference sequence). The chain's CDR3 is CASSLLSGLGEKLFF. Here the CDR3 DNA reads TGTGCCAGCAGCTTATTATCAGGTCTCGGCGAAAAACTGTTTTTT. Filled out from reference TRBV7-9 and TRBJ1-4, the complete variable domain reads DTGVSQNPRHKITKRGQNVTFRCDPISEHNRLYWYRQTLGQGPEFLTYFQNEAQLEKSRLLSDRFSAERPKGSFSTLEIQRTEQGDSAMYLCASSLLSGLGEKLFFGSGTQLSVL.

This clonotype has ten or more counts. The chain is built from TRBV12-3 or TRBV12-4 and TRBJ2-7; 8 nucleotides line up with TRBD1. This CDR3 contains 14 residues. Trimming took 2 bases from V and 4 from J; bases not matched to a gene: 4. This chain's CDR3 is CASSLQGAGYEQYF. The CDR3 region has the DNA TGTGCCAGCAGTTTACAGGGGGCTGGGTACGAGCAGTACTTC.

This clonotype was seen at least ten times. This sequence joins TRBV29-1 and TRBJ2-1; 10 positions agree with TRBD2. Unmatched junction bases numbered 7, after V lost 4 bases and J lost 7 bases. Germline V lookup: CDR1 SQVTM, CDR2 ANQGSEA. This CDR3 contains 14 residues. Written as DNA, the CDR3 is TGCAGCGTTGTAAGGGCAGCGGGAGGGAATGAGCAGTTCTTC. Its protein is CSVVRAAGGNEQFF.

This clonotype was seen repeatedly, ten times or more. V is TRBV11-2 and J is TRBJ2-7; D not certain. The CDR3 covers 14 residues. Per the germline V gene, CDR1 is SGHAT and CDR2 is FQNNGV. The V and J ends lost 5 bases and 7 bases respectively, with 18 bases between them. The CDR3, as DNA: TGTGCCAGCAGCCCACAAGTCGTCACTGGGGAGCAGTACTTC. As protein: CASSPQVVTGEQYF.

Many counts were recorded for this clonotype. In nucleotides, the CDR3 is TGTGCCAGCAGTGAAGCGCTGGTAGCGGGAGTCGACGAGCAGTACTTC. It codes for CASSEALVAGVDEQYF. The rearrangement joins TRBV6-5 to TRBJ2-7; 9 positions agree with TRBD2. This CDR3 has 16 amino acids. V was clipped by 5 bases and J by 5 bases; unmatched bases: 13. From germline, CDR1 is MNHEY and CDR2 SVGAGI.

This clonotype has at least ten counts. The J gene is TRBJ1-5, the V gene TRBV19; unclear D gene. Between the trimmed V and J ends, which lost 4 bases and 7 bases, there was a span of 17 bases. This CDR3 comprises 15 residues. Germline V CDR1 and CDR2: LNHDA, SQIVND (reference sequence). The CDR3 DNA follows: TGTGCCAGTAGTAGCCCCCGACTCTCCATCCAGCCCCAGCATTTT. Translating gives CASSSPRLSIQPQHF.

This clonotype has at least ten counts. J is TRBJ1-1 and V is TRBV21-1. TRBV21-1 is tagged as a pseudogene. The CDR3 extends over 15 amino acids. The CDR3 DNA follows: TGTGCCAGCAGCAGCTTGACCGAACCGAACACTGAAGCTTTCTTT. Translating gives CASSSLTEPNTEAFF.

This clonotype showed up many times. The J gene is TRBJ2-7, the V gene TRBV20-1, with a weak D call TRBD2 (5 bases). Trimming shortened V by 6 bases and J by 3 bases, and 15 bases separated the two germline ends. The CDR3 covers 13 residues. Looked up from germline, CDR1 is DFQATT and CDR2 is SNEGSKA (reference sequence). The DNA of the CDR3 is TGCAGTGCCAAATGGACGGGAAGCTACGAGCAGTACTTC. Translation: CSAKWTGSYEQYF.

This clonotype was observed a few times. The rearrangement links TRBV10-3 to TRBJ2-1, with 9 nucleotides matching TRBD2. The junction had 2 bases not matched to a gene; V was cut back by 2 bases and J by 3 bases. The germline CDR1 and CDR2 sequences are ENHRY and SYGVKD. The length of the CDR3 is 15 residues. The CDR3 spells CAISEGLANYNEQFF. In DNA form, the CDR3 reads TGTGCCATCAGTGAGGGACTAGCGAACTACAATGAGCAGTTCTTC.

This clonotype was detected ten times or more. The V call is TRBV28, the J call TRBJ2-7; D may match TRBD1 or TRBD2 (5 bases each). The germline V gene has CDR1 MDHEN and CDR2 SYDVKM. This CDR3 spans 15 amino acids. With 8 bases removed from V and 1 base from J, the gap between germline ends came to 18 bases. The CDR3 reads CASGWSGPISYEQYF. The CDR3 coding sequence is TGTGCCAGCGGATGGTCGGGACCCATTTCCTACGAGCAGTACTTC. The entire variable domain, with the rest obtained from reference TRBV28 and TRBJ2-7, is as follows: DVKVTQSSRYLVKRTGEKVFLECVQDMDHENMFWYRQDPGLGLRLIYFSYDVKMKEKGDIPEGYSVSREKKERFSLILESASTNQTSMYLCASGWSGPISYEQYFGPGTRLTVT.

This clonotype was detected ten times or more. The rearrangement links TRBV7-9 to TRBJ2-3; D assignment may be TRBD1 or TRBD2 (5 bases each). In germline, CDR1 is SEHNR, CDR2 FQNEAQ (reference sequence). Trimming removed 5 bases from V and 0 bases from J, with 12 bases in between. The CDR3 has 15 amino acids. CDR3 sequence: CASSRGTISTDTQYF. The CDR3 nucleotides read TGTGCCAGCAGCAGAGGGACGATAAGCACAGATACGCAGTATTTT.

At least ten counts were recorded for this clonotype. The gene calls are TRBV29-1 and TRBJ2-7; 7 nucleotides match TRBD2. This CDR3 has 15 amino acids. The germline gives CDR1 SQVTM, CDR2 ANQGSEA. Trimming removed 7 bases from V and 5 bases from J; junction bases left unmatched: 17. CDR3 in amino acids: CSASSGRTGGHEQYF. The CDR3 DNA sequence: TGCAGCGCGTCATCGGGACGAACGGGAGGCCACGAGCAGTACTTC.

This clonotype has a count of ten or more. V gene TRBV28 combines with J gene TRBJ1-5, with D possibly TRBD1 on 5 matching bases. The V and J ends lost 11 bases and 3 bases respectively, with 14 bases between them. The CDR3 spans 13 residues. Germline loops: CDR1 MDHEN, CDR2 SYDVKM. The CDR3 region has the DNA TGTGCCGCGGCAGGGCAGATCAATCAGCCCCAGCATTTT. Amino acids: CAAAGQINQPQHF.

Many counts were recorded for this clonotype. The chain employs TRBV6-1 and TRBJ2-7; 7 bases are shared with TRBD2. From germline, CDR1 is MNHNS and CDR2 SASEGT. The CDR3 loop spans 12 amino acids. Unmatched junction bases numbered 2, after V lost 5 bases and J lost 4 bases. CDR3 loop: CASSLLAYEQYF. CDR3 DNA sequence: TGTGCCAGCAGTTTACTAGCGTACGAGCAGTACTTC.

This clonotype showed up many times. The gene calls are TRBV20-1 and TRBJ2-1; D gene unclear. Germline CDR1 DFQATT, CDR2 SNEGSKA (reference sequence). Trimming took 5 bases from V and 5 from J, leaving 4 bases between them. The CDR3 runs 10 residues. Here the CDR3 reads CSAYNNEQFF. CDR3 DNA sequence: TGCAGTGCTTATAACAATGAGCAGTTCTTC.

This clonotype has a count of ten or more. The J gene is TRBJ1-5, the V gene TRBV7-9; D is undetermined. The CDR3 runs to 15 residues. The ends were cut back, 0 bases at V and 3 bases at J, with 9 bases in the middle. In germline, CDR1 is SEHNR, CDR2 FQNEAQ (reference sequence). CDR3 nucleotides: TGTGCCAGCAGCTTAGCGGACGGGCACAATCAGCCCCAGCATTTT. Its protein product is CASSLADGHNQPQHF.

This clonotype was recorded many times. The rearrangement uses TRBV5-1 and TRBJ2-2, with D possibly being TRBD1 (6 bases). Germline V gene lookup returns CDR1 SGHRS and CDR2 YFSETQ. The CDR3 consists of 15 residues. Trimming took 2 bases from V and 1 from J, leaving 9 bases between them. CDR3 in amino acids: CASSLKGQNTGELFF. CDR3 in DNA: TGCGCCAGCAGCTTAAAGGGACAGAACACCGGGGAGCTGTTTTTT.

This clonotype has more than one count but fewer than ten. The rearrangement uses TRBV30 and TRBJ1-2; no clear D. CDR1 is GTSNPN and CDR2 is SVGIG in the germline V gene (reference sequence). This CDR3 is 13 amino acids long. V was cut by 6 bases and J by 0 bases, with 11 bases left in between. The CDR3 region has the DNA TGTGCCTGTTCGGGGTTATCTAACTATGGCTACACCTTC. Translated: CACSGLSNYGYTF.

V usage is TRBV24-1 and J usage is TRBJ2-1; tentative D call: TRBD2 (6 bases). The CDR3 is 18 residues long. The germline V and J ends were trimmed by 1 base and 2 bases, with 17 bases remaining between them. Germline loops: CDR1 KGHDR, CDR2 SFDVKD. The CDR3 region is CATSDFGTPGRTYNEQFF. For the CDR3, the DNA is TGTGCCACCAGTGATTTCGGGACTCCGGGACGGACCTACAATGAGCAGTTCTTC.

In its sample, this clonotype was seen many times. The chain employs TRBV3-1 and TRBJ2-1, with TRBD2 matching 10 bases. Germline V gene lookup returns CDR1 LGHDT and CDR2 YNNKEL (reference sequence). The V gene end was trimmed by 1 base and the J gene end by 9 bases; junction bases not matched to a gene: 6. The CDR3 has 15 residues. The CDR3 spells CASSQVAGGVGEQFF. The CDR3 nucleotides read TGTGCCAGCAGCCAAGTAGCGGGAGGAGTGGGTGAGCAGTTCTTC.

This clonotype was seen at least ten times. This chain links TRBV20-1 with TRBJ2-7; 9 positions agree with TRBD2. The CDR3 has 13 amino acids. Germline CDR1 DFQATT, CDR2 SNEGSKA (reference sequence). The V segment lost 6 bases and the J segment 2 bases; nucleotides outside the gene matches: 5. CDR3 loop: CSAELAGPYEQYF. CDR3 sequence (DNA): TGCAGTGCAGAACTAGCGGGCCCCTACGAGCAGTACTTC.